The present T cell receptor (beta chain) was sequenced within a study of shared clonotypes between healthy human individuals. Whole-study results and caveats: Generally, naive subsets (rather than memory subsets) showed larger estimated richness.

This table comes from immunoSEQ multiplex PCR, and its TCRdb copy is limited to in-frame clones, with some not included. Here the sample spans 950,000 to 1,300,000 clones, approximately 72% being singletons. Trimming shortened V by 4 bases and J by 2 bases, and 11 bases separated the two germline ends. CDR3 length: 14 amino acids. The germline V gene encodes CDR1 SEHNR and CDR2 FQNEAQ (reference sequence). On this clone: As yet, its antigen is unknown.

Subsets obtained from CD4+ cells comprised CD45RA+ naive and CD45RA-negative memory cells. This clonotype was obtained from a man between 18 and 29 years old in good health. The sample taken for sequencing was memory CD4+ T cells sorted from blood. Subset specified: CD45RA-negative fraction. The chain has TRBV7-9 and TRBJ2-5, with D tentatively TRBD1 (6 bases). Written as DNA, the CDR3 is TGTGCCAGCAGCTACCGGACAGATCAAGAGACCCAGTACTTC. As protein: CASSYRTDQETQYF.